These T cell receptor beta chains were read from a single sample in a study of shared clonotypes between healthy human individuals. TCRdb's copy holds only in-frame clones and misses some; the assay was immunoSEQ multiplex PCR. This repertoire shows about 2.4 million clones, around 90% found once; its top ten account for 0.11% to 0.15%. The sample consisted of naive CD4+ T cells sorted from blood. The receptors were gathered from a man younger than 30 in good health. CDR3s leave out the opening cysteine and the closing phenylalanine or tryptophan.

j_call v_call cdr3_aa
TRBJ2-1 TRBV5-1 ASSLDGQIFNEQF
TRBJ1-1 TRBV5-1 ASSIGTGGGMNTEAF
TRBJ2-2 TRBV10-1 ASSRDSLQAGELF
TRBJ1-3 TRBV16 ASSLTSGVSGNTIY
TRBJ2-3 TRBV28 ASSELAGGRDTQY
TRBJ2-5 TRBV4-1 ASSRSRDSQETQY
TRBJ2-7 TRBV27 ASSPMNRGFPYEQY
TRBJ2-5 TRBV5-1 ASSLVGGQETQY
TRBJ1-6 TRBV6-6 ASSFGLGQKNSPLH
TRBJ2-7 TRBV28 ASTSPGTSNYEQY
TRBJ1-1 TRBV7-2 ASSLRQGKGGTEAF
TRBJ2-3 TRBV5-4 ASSSGTSDFTDTQY
TRBJ2-1 TRBV18 ASSPFSGSGAYNEQF
TRBJ2-1 TRBV5-4 ASSLAVTSGMYEQF
TRBJ1-6 TRBV4-3 ASSQVVGFYNSPLH
TRBJ2-6 TRBV5-6 APRDGAAGANVLT
TRBJ2-1 TRBV9 ASSVAGTSGLNEQF
TRBJ1-5 TRBV30 AWRDQGSSNQPQH
TRBJ2-7 TRBV10-3 AISDLYEQY
TRBJ1-4 TRBV7-9 ASTTDGVAEKLF
TRBJ2-7 TRBV6-5 ASSKGSEQY
TRBJ1-1 TRBV5-1 ASSSDRLNTEAF
TRBJ2-3 TRBV29-1 SAKTSGDPTDTQY